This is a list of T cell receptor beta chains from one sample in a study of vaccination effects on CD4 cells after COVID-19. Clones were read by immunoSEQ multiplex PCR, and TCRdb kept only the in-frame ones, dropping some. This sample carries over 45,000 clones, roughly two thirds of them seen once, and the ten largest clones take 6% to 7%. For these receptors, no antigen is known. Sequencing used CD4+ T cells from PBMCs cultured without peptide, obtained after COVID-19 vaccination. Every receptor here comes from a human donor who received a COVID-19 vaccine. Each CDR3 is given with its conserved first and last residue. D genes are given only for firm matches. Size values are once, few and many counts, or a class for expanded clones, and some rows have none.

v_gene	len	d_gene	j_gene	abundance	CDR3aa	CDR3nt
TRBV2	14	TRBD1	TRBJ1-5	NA	CASSLGTVNQPQHF	TGTGCCAGCAGCCTCGGGACAGTTAATCAGCCCCAGCATTTT
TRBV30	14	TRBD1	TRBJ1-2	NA	CAWAGTGDFYGYTF	TGTGCCTGGGCCGGGACAGGGGATTTCTATGGCTACACCTTC
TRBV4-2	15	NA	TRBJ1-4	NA	CASSRVSFEDEKLFF	TGTGCCAGCAGCCGCGTCTCGTTTGAGGATGAAAAACTGTTTTTT
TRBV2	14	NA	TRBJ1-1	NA	CASSDSDLDTEAFF	TGTGCCAGCAGTGATTCCGACTTGGACACTGAAGCTTTCTTT
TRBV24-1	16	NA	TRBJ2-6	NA	CATSDGDSSGANVLTF	TGTGCCACCAGTGATGGGGACTCCTCTGGGGCCAACGTCCTGACTTTC
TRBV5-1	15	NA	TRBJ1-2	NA	CASSLGTAFDYGYTF	TGCGCCAGCAGCTTGGGGACAGCCTTCGACTATGGCTACACCTTC
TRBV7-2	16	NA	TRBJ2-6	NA	CASSLSIGAGANVLTF	TGTGCCAGCAGCTTATCTATAGGGGCTGGGGCCAACGTCCTGACTTTC
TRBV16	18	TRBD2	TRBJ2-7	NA	CASSSPGTSGRFSYEQYF	TGTGCCAGCAGCTCCCCCGGGACTAGCGGGAGGTTCTCCTACGAGCAGTACTTC
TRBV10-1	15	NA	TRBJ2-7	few	CASSESVSGAVVLNF	TGCGCCAGCAGTGAGTCGGTGAGCGGTGCCGTAGTGTTGAACTTC
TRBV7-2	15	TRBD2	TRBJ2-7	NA	CASSISTSGVYEQYF	TGTGCCAGCAGCATCTCGACTAGCGGAGTTTACGAGCAGTACTTC
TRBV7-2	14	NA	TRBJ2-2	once	CASSLSGSTGELFF	TGTGCCAGCAGCTTATCCGGAAGCACCGGGGAGCTGTTTTTT
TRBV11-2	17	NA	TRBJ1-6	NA	CASSPPEGSSYNSPLHF	TGTGCCAGCAGCCCGCCGGAGGGGAGCTCCTATAATTCACCCCTCCACTTT
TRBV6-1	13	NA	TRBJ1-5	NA	CASSEGINQPQHF	TGTGCCAGCAGTGAAGGCATCAATCAGCCCCAGCATTTT
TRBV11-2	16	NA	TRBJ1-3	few	CASSLDRGNSGNTIYF	TGTGCCAGCAGCTTAGATCGGGGGAACTCTGGAAACACCATATATTTT
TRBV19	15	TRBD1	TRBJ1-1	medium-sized	CASSPADRLNTEAFF	TGTGCCAGTAGTCCCGCGGACAGGTTGAACACTGAAGCTTTCTTT
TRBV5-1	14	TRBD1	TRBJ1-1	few	CASSWDRANTEAFF	TGCGCCAGCAGCTGGGACAGGGCAAACACTGAAGCTTTCTTT
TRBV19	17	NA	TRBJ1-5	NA	CASRKRGRGASNQPQHF	TGTGCCAGTAGGAAAAGAGGACGGGGGGCGAGCAATCAGCCCCAGCATTTT
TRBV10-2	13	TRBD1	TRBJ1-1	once	CASSGQGATEAFF	TGCGCCAGCAGTGGACAGGGAGCCACTGAAGCTTTCTTT
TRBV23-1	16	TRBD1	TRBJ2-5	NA	CASSLLDRADQETQYF	TGCGCCAGCAGTCTCTTGGACAGGGCTGACCAAGAGACCCAGTACTTC
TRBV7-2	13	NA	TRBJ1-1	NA	CASSRGTTTEAFF	TGTGCCAGCAGCCGTGGGACAACCACTGAAGCTTTCTTT
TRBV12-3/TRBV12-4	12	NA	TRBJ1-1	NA	CASTFRNTEAFF	TGTGCCAGCACGTTCAGGAACACTGAAGCTTTCTTT
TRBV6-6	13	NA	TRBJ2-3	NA	CASKSPRTDTQYF	TGTGCCAGCAAGTCTCCTCGCACAGATACGCAGTATTTT
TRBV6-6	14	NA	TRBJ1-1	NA	CASSYDRVNTEAFF	TGTGCCAGCAGTTACGATCGGGTGAACACTGAAGCTTTCTTT
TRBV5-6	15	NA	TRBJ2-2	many	CASSLGQVYTGELFF	TGTGCCAGCAGCTTGGGACAGGTGTACACCGGGGAGCTGTTTTTT
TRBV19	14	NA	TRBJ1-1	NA	CASKGERMNTEAFF	TGTGCCAGTAAGGGGGAGAGAATGAACACTGAAGCTTTCTTT